This T cell receptor (beta chain) originates from a study of control samples from healthy donors and cancer patients. This CDR3 contains 16 residues. V lost 5 bases to trimming and J lost 4 bases; unmatched junction nucleotides: 9. The V gene's germline CDR1 is SEHNR and CDR2 FQNEAQ (reference sequence). Clones were read by immunoSEQ multiplex PCR, and TCRdb kept only the in-frame ones, dropping some. This sample has over 150,000 clones, with approximately 96% found just once. This TCR came from a woman aged 25 to 39 in good health. The chain is built from TRBV7-9 and TRBJ2-1, with 9 bases lining up with TRBD1. The sequenced sample was blood. The DNA for the CDR3 is TGTGCCAGCAGCACCCCACCGGGACAGGGTTACAATGAGCAGTTCTTC. Translating gives CASSTPPGQGYNEQFF.